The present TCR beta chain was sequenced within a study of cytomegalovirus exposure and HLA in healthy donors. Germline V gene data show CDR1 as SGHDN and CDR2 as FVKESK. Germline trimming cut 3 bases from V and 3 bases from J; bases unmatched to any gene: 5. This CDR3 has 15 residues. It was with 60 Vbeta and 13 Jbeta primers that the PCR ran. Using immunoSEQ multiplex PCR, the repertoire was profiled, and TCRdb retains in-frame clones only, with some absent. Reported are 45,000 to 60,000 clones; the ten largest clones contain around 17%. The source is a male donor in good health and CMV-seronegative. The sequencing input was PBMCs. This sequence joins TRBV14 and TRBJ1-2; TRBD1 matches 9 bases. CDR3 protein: CASSQPGQGDYGYTF. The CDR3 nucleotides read TGTGCCAGCAGCCAGCCGGGACAGGGTGACTATGGCTACACCTTC.